The present T cell receptor beta chain was sequenced within a study of identical twins. General study points: Reduced insertions were recorded for abundant cord blood beta clonotypes, with no such pattern in memory repertoires.

The CDR3 covers 18 residues. Germline CDR1 reads SGHTA; CDR2 reads FQGNSA. With 2 bases clipped from V and 4 bases from J, the junction kept 14 bases outside the gene matches. This clonotype occurred a few times. The antigen is unknown. TCRdb re-called the 5' RACE reads with MiXCR, one entry per CDR3 protein. This sample has about 240,000 distinct CDR3 sequences, with over 9.5% found just once. The chain has TRBV7-2 and TRBJ2-3, with TRBD2 identical over 8 bases. Sequencing input: memory T cells sorted from blood. This sequence originates from a man over 45 in good health. The CDR3 DNA is TGTGCCAGCAGCTTACGCCGGGGGGGCCAAAGGAGGGCAGATACGCAGTATTTT. It specifies CASSLRRGGQRRADTQYF.